The T cell receptor (beta chain) described here comes from a study of blood T cell repertoires in COVID-19 (TCRdb year 2020). Notes on the research overall: Collaborator samples came from the United States, Italy and Spain and covered acute and convalescent phases of COVID-19. Nearly every sample came with metadata listing a de-identified subject ID, COVID-19 status, age in years and sex. Where available, HLA class I and class II types were taken from metadata supplied by the sample provider and were not determined by assay-based typing. A freely available public database, intended as a resource for researchers studying the immune response to SARS-CoV-2, is where the repertoires were released. Subjects who had been exposed to COVID-19, were actively infected with it, or had recovered from it provided the deeply sampled blood TCRbeta repertoires that made up the dataset. The samples were drawn from two sources: the first 160 participants of the ongoing ImmuneRACE study, and 1,200 or so subjects contributed by 6 global collaborators. The material from the prospective study consisted of cDNA or gDNA derived from T cells, B-cell-depleted T cells, or PBMCs. Paper-wide results and their limitations: The amount of clinical and demographic metadata varied by source and participant and was provided uncurated.

Compared with germline, V lacks 0 bases and J lacks 5 bases; bases without a gene match: 4. The germline V gene specifies SGHRS as CDR1 and YFSETQ as CDR2. From the cysteine up to the phenylalanine, the CDR3 has a length of 15 residues. The only DNA kept is the CDR3, 45 bases in frame from the first base. Note on this clone: Which antigen it targets is not known. Nothing much larger sits one base from this clone, and base qualities are not available.

TCRbeta CDR3 regions were amplified from genomic DNA using the immunoSEQ Assay, a bias-controlled multiplex PCR. Per the authors' processing: The number of nucleated cells in each sample was estimated from the amplification of reference gene primers within the assay. To quantify the absolute abundance of each unique TCRbeta CDR3 rearrangement, sequence reads were collapsed and filtered. For each sample, productive Simpson clonality was calculated as the square root of Simpson's diversity index over productive rearrangements. The table comes from immuneACCESS by way of TCRdb, which keeps in-frame sequences with V and J called. Part of the clones is missing from these tables; in studies checked, under half for an unresolved V gene and the rest for unknown reasons. V, J and clone size reflect that table, while D and trimming were determined from the DNA. The sample table holds some 220,000 clones, of which around 82% were seen once. The ten largest clonotypes hold 13% of the sample.

Each collaborating institution followed its own protocols to collect whole blood in K2EDTA tubes. Collaborator samples were shipped for TCRbeta analysis as frozen whole blood, isolated PBMCs, or DNA extracted from either sample type. Sequencing was done on a sample of peripheral blood. This chain is built from TRBV5-1 and TRBJ2-3; the junction holds 9 bases that match TRBD2. The origin of this receptor is a human donor in a cohort sampled during active COVID-19. The encoded CDR3 is CASSLATSGLDTQYF. The DNA reads as follows: TGCGCCAGCAGCTTGGCGACTAGCGGTTTAGATACGCAGTATTTT.